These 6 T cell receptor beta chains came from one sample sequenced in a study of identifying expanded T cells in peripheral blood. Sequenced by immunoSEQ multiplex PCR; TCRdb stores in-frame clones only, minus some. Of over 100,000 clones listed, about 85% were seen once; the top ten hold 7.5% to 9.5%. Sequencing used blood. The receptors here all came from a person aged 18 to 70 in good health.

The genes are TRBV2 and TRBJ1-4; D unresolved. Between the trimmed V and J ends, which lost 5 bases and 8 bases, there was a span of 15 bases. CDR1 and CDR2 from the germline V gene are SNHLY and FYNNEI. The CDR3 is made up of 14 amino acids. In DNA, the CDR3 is TGTGCCAGCAGTCGAGACACACTCGACGAAAAACTGTTTTTT. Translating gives CASSRDTLDEKLFF.

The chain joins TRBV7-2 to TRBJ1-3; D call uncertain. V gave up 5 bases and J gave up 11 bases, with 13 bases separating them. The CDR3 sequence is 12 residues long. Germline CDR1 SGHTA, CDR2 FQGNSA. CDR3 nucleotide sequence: TGTGCCAGCAGCCCCATTCCGCATCCCATATATTTT. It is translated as CASSPIPHPIYF.

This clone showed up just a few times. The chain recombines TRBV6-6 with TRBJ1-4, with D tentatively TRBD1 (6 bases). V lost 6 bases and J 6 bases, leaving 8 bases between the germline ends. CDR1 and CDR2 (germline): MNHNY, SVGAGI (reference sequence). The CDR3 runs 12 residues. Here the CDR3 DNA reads TGTGCCAGCAGAGGGGGAGATGAAAAACTGTTTTTT. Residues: CASRGGDEKLFF.

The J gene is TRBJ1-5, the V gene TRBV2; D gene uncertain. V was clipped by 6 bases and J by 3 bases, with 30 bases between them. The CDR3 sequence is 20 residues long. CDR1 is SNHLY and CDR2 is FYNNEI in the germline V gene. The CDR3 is CASSLSSRESFFHVNQPQHF. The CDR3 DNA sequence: TGTGCCAGCAGCCTATCGAGCCGGGAAAGCTTCTTCCACGTCAATCAGCCCCAGCATTTT.

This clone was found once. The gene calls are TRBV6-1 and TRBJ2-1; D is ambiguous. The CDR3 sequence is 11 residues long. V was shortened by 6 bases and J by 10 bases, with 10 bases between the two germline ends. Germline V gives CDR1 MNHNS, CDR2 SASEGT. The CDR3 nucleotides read TGTGCCAGCAGCTACACTTCCGAGCAGTTCTTC. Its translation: CASSYTSEQFF.

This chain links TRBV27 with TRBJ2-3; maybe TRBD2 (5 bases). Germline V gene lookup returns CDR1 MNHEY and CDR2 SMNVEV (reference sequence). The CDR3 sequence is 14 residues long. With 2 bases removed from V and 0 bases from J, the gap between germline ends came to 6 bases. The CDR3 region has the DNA TGTGCCAGCAGTTTAAGAGGGAGCACAGATACGCAGTATTTT. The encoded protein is CASSLRGSTDTQYF.